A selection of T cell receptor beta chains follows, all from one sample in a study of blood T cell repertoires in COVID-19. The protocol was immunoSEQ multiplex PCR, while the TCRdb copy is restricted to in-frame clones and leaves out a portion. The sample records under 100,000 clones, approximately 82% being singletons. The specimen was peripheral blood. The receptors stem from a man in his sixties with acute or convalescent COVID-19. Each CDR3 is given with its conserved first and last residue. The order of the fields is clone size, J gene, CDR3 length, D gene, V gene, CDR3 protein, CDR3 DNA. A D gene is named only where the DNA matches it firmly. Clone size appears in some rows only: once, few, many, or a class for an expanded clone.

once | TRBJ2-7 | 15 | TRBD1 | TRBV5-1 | CASSVGGQGSIEQYF | TGCGCCAGCAGCGTGGGGGGACAGGGGAGTATCGAGCAGTACTTC
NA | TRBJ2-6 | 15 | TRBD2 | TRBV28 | CASKWREAGANVLTF | TGTGCCAGCAAGTGGCGGGAGGCTGGGGCCAACGTCCTGACTTTC
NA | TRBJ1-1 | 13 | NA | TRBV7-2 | CASSAIADSEAFF | TGTGCCAGCAGCGCAATCGCGGACAGCGAAGCTTTCTTT
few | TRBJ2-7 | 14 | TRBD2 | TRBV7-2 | CASSSSGGAGEQYF | TGTGCCAGCAGCTCGAGCGGGGGGGCCGGCGAGCAGTACTTC
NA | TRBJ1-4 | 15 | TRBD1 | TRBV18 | CASSPGTGSNEKLFF | TGTGCCAGCTCACCTGGGACAGGGTCTAATGAAAAACTGTTTTTT
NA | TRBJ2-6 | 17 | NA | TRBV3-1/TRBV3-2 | CASSQDPGISGANVLTF | TGTGCCAGCAGCCAAGACCCCGGGATCTCTGGGGCCAACGTCCTGACTTTC
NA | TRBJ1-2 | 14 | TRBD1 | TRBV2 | CASSTGQDSYGYTF | TGTGCCAGCAGTACAGGACAGGATAGCTATGGCTACACCTTC
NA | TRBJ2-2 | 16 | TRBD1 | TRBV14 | CASSPTGTGRTGELFF | TGTGCCAGCAGCCCCACCGGGACAGGGCGAACCGGGGAGCTGTTTTTT
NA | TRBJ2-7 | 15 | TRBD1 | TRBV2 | CASSDFRGQNYEQYF | TGTGCCAGCAGTGATTTTAGGGGACAGAACTACGAGCAGTACTTC
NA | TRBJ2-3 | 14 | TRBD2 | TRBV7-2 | CASSLLAGVNTQYF | TGTGCCAGCAGCCTACTAGCGGGAGTAAATACGCAGTATTTT
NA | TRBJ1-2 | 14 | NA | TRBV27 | CASSLNRENYGYTF | TGTGCCAGCAGTTTAAACAGGGAGAACTATGGCTACACCTTC
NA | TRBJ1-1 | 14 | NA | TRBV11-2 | CASSFSPFFTEAFF | TGTGCCAGCAGCTTTAGCCCCTTTTTTACTGAAGCTTTCTTT
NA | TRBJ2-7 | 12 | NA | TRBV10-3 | CAISDTVHEQYF | TGTGCCATCAGTGATACAGTTCACGAGCAGTACTTC
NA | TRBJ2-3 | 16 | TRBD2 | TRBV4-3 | CASSRNMVAGDLPQYF | TGCGCCAGCAGCCGAAATATGGTAGCGGGAGATCTGCCGCAGTATTTT
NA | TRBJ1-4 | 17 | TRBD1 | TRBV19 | CASSPHTGQPFYEKLFF | TGTGCCAGTAGTCCACATACGGGACAGCCCTTTTATGAAAAACTGTTTTTT
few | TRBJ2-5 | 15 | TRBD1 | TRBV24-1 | CATSDFQGQQETQYF | TGTGCCACCAGTGATTTCCAGGGACAGCAAGAGACCCAGTACTTC
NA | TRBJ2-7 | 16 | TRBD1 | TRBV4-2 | CASSPRLGTGSGEQYF | TGTGCCAGCAGCCCCCGCCTCGGGACAGGGAGCGGCGAGCAGTACTTC
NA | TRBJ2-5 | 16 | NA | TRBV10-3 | CAISDSNRGGDETQYF | TGTGCCATCAGTGATTCTAACCGAGGGGGGGATGAGACCCAGTACTTC
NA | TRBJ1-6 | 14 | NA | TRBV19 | CASTMGGRYSPLHF | TGTGCCAGTACCATGGGGGGAAGGTATTCACCCCTCCACTTT
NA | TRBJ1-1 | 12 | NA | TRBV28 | CASSSGSTEAFF | TGTGCCAGCAGTTCGGGGAGCACTGAAGCTTTCTTT
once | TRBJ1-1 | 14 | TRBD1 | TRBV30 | CAWNRGTLNTEAFF | TGTGCCTGGAACAGGGGGACACTGAACACTGAAGCTTTCTTT
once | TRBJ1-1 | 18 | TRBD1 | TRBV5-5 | CASTPDRGAGTLNTEAFF | TGTGCCAGCACCCCGGACAGGGGCGCCGGGACCCTGAACACTGAAGCTTTCTTT
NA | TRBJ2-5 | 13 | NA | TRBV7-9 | CASSLNREETQYF | TGTGCCAGCAGCTTAAACAGGGAAGAGACCCAGTACTTC
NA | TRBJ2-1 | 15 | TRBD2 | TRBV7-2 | CASIRSSGGAYEQFF | TGTGCCAGCATCAGATCTAGCGGGGGGGCTTATGAGCAGTTCTTC
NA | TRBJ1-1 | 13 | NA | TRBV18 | CASSLSGYTEAFF | TGTGCCAGCTCACTTTCAGGGTACACTGAAGCTTTCTTT